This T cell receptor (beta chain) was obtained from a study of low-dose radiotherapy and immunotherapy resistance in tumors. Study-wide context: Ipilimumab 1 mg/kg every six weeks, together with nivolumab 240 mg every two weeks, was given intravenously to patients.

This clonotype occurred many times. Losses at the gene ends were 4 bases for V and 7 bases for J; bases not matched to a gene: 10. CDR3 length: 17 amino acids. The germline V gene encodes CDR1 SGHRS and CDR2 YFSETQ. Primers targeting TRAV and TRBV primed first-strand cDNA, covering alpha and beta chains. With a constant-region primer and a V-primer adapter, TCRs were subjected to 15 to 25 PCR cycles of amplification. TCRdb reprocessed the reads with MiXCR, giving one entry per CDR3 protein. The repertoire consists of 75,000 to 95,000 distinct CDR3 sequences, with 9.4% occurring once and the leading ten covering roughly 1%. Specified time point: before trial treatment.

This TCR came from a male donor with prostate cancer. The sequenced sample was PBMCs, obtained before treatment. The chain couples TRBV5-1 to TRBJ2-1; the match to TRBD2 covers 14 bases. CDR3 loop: CASSSIGTSGSGNEQFF. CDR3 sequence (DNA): TGCGCCAGCAGCAGTATAGGGACTAGCGGGAGTGGAAATGAGCAGTTCTTC.